The T cell receptor (beta chain) described here comes from a study of cytomegalovirus exposure and HLA in healthy donors. Study observations and caveats: As a later analysis showed, a missense DCLRE1C variant was linked to trimming of TCR beta V- and J-genes. For most TCR beta V segments, an earlier analysis put the productive rate at about 87% or about 30% of the time.

It was healthy bone marrow donors who served as donors. Primers for the PCR totalled 60 Vbeta and 13 Jbeta. Sequencing used immunoSEQ multiplex PCR; TCRdb keeps in-frame clones, though not all of them. The sample holds about 200,000 clones, 87% seen once. V was trimmed by 4 bases and J by 3 bases, leaving 15 bases between them. Germline-derived CDR1 and CDR2 are MNHEY and SMNVEV (reference sequence). There are 15 residues in the CDR3. This clone appeared once. Its antigen is unidentified. This TCR was sampled from a boy younger than 10 in good health and CMV-seronegative. Sequencing was performed on PBMCs. The gene calls are TRBV27 and TRBJ2-5; D is possibly TRBD2 (6 bases). This CDR3 reads CASSSPRLGKETQYF. The DNA of the CDR3 is TGTGCCAGCAGTTCCCCAAGACTAGGAAAAGAGACCCAGTACTTC.